The present entry profiles one T cell receptor (beta chain) with its context. What it recognizes is unknown. Profiled with immunoSEQ multiplex PCR; TCRdb holds only in-frame clones, not every one. In the table there are approximately 2,000,000 clones, 85% to 95% of which are singletons. CDR3 length: 12 amino acids. V dropped 1 base and J dropped 6 bases, with 7 bases sitting between them. Germline-derived CDR1 and CDR2 are SGHTA and FQGNSA. This record belongs to a study of shared clonotypes between healthy human individuals. Study-wide results and limits: Clonotype sharing across several donors was observed for 4% to 5.5% of naive CD4 clonotypes. Larger estimated richness was generally seen in naive subsets than in memory subsets.

The V gene is TRBV7-2, the J gene TRBJ2-7, with unresolved D. The specimen was naive CD4+ T cells from PBMCs. Subset: CD45RA+ positively selected. This TCR came from a man between 18 and 29 years old in good health. Some clones in this sample may be carry-over from other donors' samples. CDR3 region: CASSLVKGEQYF. The DNA for the CDR3 is TGTGCCAGCAGCTTAGTCAAGGGCGAGCAGTACTTC.